This TCR beta chain stems from a study of cytomegalovirus exposure and HLA in healthy donors. Study-level findings and limits: It was found in a later analysis that first-cohort TCR clusters tended to co-occur in the 90 to 150 validation repertoires. Reports described diagnosis of cytomegalovirus status by the classifier as highly specific and sensitive. The study designated 150 or so TCR beta chains cytomegalovirus-associated. Rare TCR sequences predominated, though certain public TCRs were found in many donors.

Here immunoSEQ multiplex PCR was the method, and the copy in TCRdb shows in-frame clones only, minus some. Counted here are 100,000 to 150,000 clones, about 94% occurring once; the ten biggest clones make up roughly 1.2%. Germline V gene sequence: CDR1 SGHTA, CDR2 FQGTGA. The trim removed 2 bases at V and 6 bases at J, leaving 8 bases unmatched. CDR3 length equals 18 residues. This clone has just a few counts. Its antigen is unidentified. V and J are TRBV7-3 and TRBJ2-1; 15 bases line up with TRBD2. The sequenced material came from PBMCs. This TCR derives from a woman aged 18-29 years in good health and CMV-seronegative. The DNA of the CDR3 is TGTGCCAGCAGCTTAGTTGGACTAGCGGGAGGGCCCGCCAATGAGCAGTTCTTC. It is translated as CASSLVGLAGGPANEQFF.